This TCR beta chain came from a study of shared clonotypes between healthy human individuals. About the research overall: Participating donors consisted of a couple of women and a few men aged 18 to 49. Findings and caveats of the study: Clonotypes shared by all four sorted-subset donors had higher generation probabilities than non-shared clonotypes. It was only blood that was sampled, and tissue repertoires likely differ.

Sequencing used immunoSEQ multiplex PCR; TCRdb keeps in-frame clones, though not all of them. This table has around 1,000,000 clones, around 77% appearing once. Trimming cost V 1 base and J 8 bases; bases outside gene matches: 7. CDR3 length equals 17 residues. Germline assignment: CDR1 SGHDN and CDR2 FVKESK. This clone was found once. What it recognizes is unknown. The receptor was derived from a man younger than 30 in good health. Some clones in this sample may be carry-over from other donors' samples. Sequencing input: memory CD4+ T cells from PBMCs. Subset indicated: CD45RA-negative fraction. V gene TRBV14 combines with J gene TRBJ2-1; 14 nucleotides line up with TRBD2. The CDR3 DNA follows: TGTGCCAGCAGCCAAGGTGTGGGACTAGCGGGAGTGGATGAGCAGTTCTTC. It specifies CASSQGVGLAGVDEQFF.